The next 11 T cell receptor beta chains were all read from a single sample in a study of T cell responses to AZD1222 COVID-19 vaccine. Sequencing was performed with immunoSEQ multiplex PCR; in TCRdb, only in-frame clones are kept and a portion is missing. Among under 200,000 clones listed, 80% to 95% were seen once. The material sequenced was peripheral blood, taken on day 0 of AZD1222 vaccination. These receptors originate from an adult in good health.

This chain joins TRBV30 and TRBJ1-2, with 9 bases aligning to TRBD1. The CDR3 contains 13 residues. Looked up from germline, CDR1 is GTSNPN and CDR2 is SVGIG (reference sequence). V shed 3 bases and J 4 bases; nucleotides not matched to a gene: 3. CDR3 nucleotide sequence: TGTGCCTGGAGACAGGGGGCTGGCTATGGCTACACCTTC. It is translated as CAWRQGAGYGYTF.

This clone showed up just a few times. The genes are TRBV7-8 and TRBJ1-1; 7 bases map to TRBD1. CDR3 length equals 14 residues. From germline, CDR1 is SGHVS and CDR2 FQNEAQ. Trimming removed 3 bases from V and 5 bases from J; junction bases left unmatched: 6. The chain's CDR3 is CASSFGGGRTEAFF. The CDR3 bases are TGTGCCAGCAGCTTCGGAGGGGGCCGGACTGAAGCTTTCTTT.

The V gene is TRBV7-2, the J gene TRBJ2-1, with D unresolved. The germline CDR1 and CDR2 sequences are SGHTA and FQGNSA. The CDR3 sequence is 15 residues long. The V gene lost 0 bases and the J gene lost 5 bases, with 11 bases spanning the gap. CDR3 protein: CASSLARPANNEQFF. The CDR3 nucleotides are TGTGCCAGCAGCTTAGCGCGCCCGGCAAACAATGAGCAGTTCTTC.

The CDR3 here is CASSNRDYTDTQYF. The CDR3 region has the DNA TGTGCCAGCAGTAACCGGGACTACACAGATACGCAGTATTTT. The chain combines TRBV6-6 with TRBJ2-3; 7 nucleotides match TRBD2. This CDR3 region has 14 residues. Germline V gene data show CDR1 as MNHNY and CDR2 as SVGAGI (reference sequence). The V and J ends lost 5 bases and 2 bases, in that order; junction bases with no gene match: 4.

The V gene is TRBV5-1, the J gene TRBJ2-2, with D tentatively TRBD2 (6 bases). Trimming removed 0 bases at V and 5 bases at J, with 14 bases between. Germline-derived CDR1 and CDR2 are SGHRS and YFSETQ. This CDR3 spans 16 amino acids. The CDR3 here is CASSLVGGVRTGELFF. CDR3 nucleotides: TGCGCCAGCAGCTTGGTCGGCGGGGTGCGAACCGGGGAGCTGTTTTTT. Drawing the rest from reference TRBV5-1 and TRBJ2-2, the complete variable domain is KAGVTQTPRYLIKTRGQQVTLSCSPISGHRSVSWYQQTPGQGLQFLFEYFSETQRNKGNFPGRFSGRQFSNSRSEMNVSTLELGDSALYLCASSLVGGVRTGELFFGEGSRLTVL.

The chain recombines TRBV6-5 with TRBJ1-5; D is unclear. Germline CDR1 MNHEY, CDR2 SVGAGI. The CDR3 sequence is 13 residues long. V was cut by 9 bases and J by 0 bases, with 9 bases left in between. CDR3 sequence reads: CASDVYSNQPQHF. As DNA, the CDR3 is TGTGCCAGTGACGTCTATAGCAATCAGCCCCAGCATTTT.

This sequence joins TRBV12-5 and TRBJ1-4; D is undetermined. The CDR3 extends over 14 amino acids. Germline V gene sequence: CDR1 LGHNT, CDR2 FRNRAP. Trimming removed 3 bases at V and 8 bases at J, with 13 bases between. DNA for the CDR3: TGTGCTAGTGGTTTTGCGGGGTTGGGCGAAAAACTGTTTTTT. This codes for CASGFAGLGEKLFF.

As for this clone: Distinct nucleotide sequences in the sample also encode this CDR3. The genes are TRBV3-1 (or the pseudogene TRBV3-2) and TRBJ1-1; 7 positions agree with TRBD1. The CDR3 has 14 residues. V lost 4 bases and J lost 1; bases outside the gene matches: 3. CDR1 LGHDT and CDR2 YNNKEL come from the germline V gene (reference sequence). For the CDR3, the DNA is TGTGCCAGCAGCCCGGGACAGAGGAACACTGAAGCTTTCTTT. Translation gives CASSPGQRNTEAFF.

The chain carries TRBV24-1 and TRBJ1-6; D is perhaps TRBD1 (5 bases). This CDR3 contains 16 residues. The germline gives CDR1 KGHDR, CDR2 SFDVKD. The V gene lost 4 bases and the J gene lost 12 bases, with 21 bases spanning the gap. The CDR3 loop reads CATSDLSQRQNRPLHF. DNA for the CDR3: TGTGCCACCAGTGACCTATCCCAACGACAGAACCGACCCCTCCACTTT.

This clone has only a few counts. The rearrangement joins TRBV15 to TRBJ1-6; 8 bases align to TRBD1. Germline CDR1 LNHNV, CDR2 YYDKDF (reference sequence). The CDR3 is made up of 16 amino acids. V trimming: 4 bases; J trimming: 9 bases; junction bases outside the gene matches: 11. In nucleotides, the CDR3 is TGTGCCACCAGCAATTTCATCGGGACAGGTATTTCACCCCTCCACTTT. Protein sequence: CATSNFIGTGISPLHF. The variable domain in full, with the rest retrieved from reference TRBV15 and TRBJ1-6, is DAMVIQNPRYQVTQFGKPVTLSCSQTLNHNVMYWYQQKSSQAPKLLFHYYDKDFNNEADTPDNFQSRRPNTSFCFLDIRSPGLGDTAMYLCATSNFIGTGISPLHFGNGTRLTVT.

The rearrangement uses TRBV9 and TRBJ2-1, with TRBD1 as a possible D gene (5 bases). Trimming took 7 bases from V and 0 from J, leaving 14 bases between them. Per germline, CDR1 SGDLS and CDR2 YYNGEE. The CDR3 consists of 15 residues. DNA for the CDR3: TGTGCCAGCGGTGGGGCAGCCAGCTCCTACAATGAGCAGTTCTTC. Residues: CASGGAASSYNEQFF.